This entry describes one T cell receptor beta chain. Its antigen remains unidentified. The sample originates from a study of T cell responses to AZD1222 COVID-19 vaccine. Sequencing used immunoSEQ multiplex PCR; TCRdb keeps in-frame clones, though not all of them. This sample carries some 90,000 clones, more than 70% of them seen once, and the ten largest clones take roughly 15%. General study findings and limits: Clonal diversity may have been underestimated in mostly white British donors. Baseline testing showed seropositivity in only a handful of AZD1222 recipients.

Sequencing was performed on peripheral blood, taken on day 0 of AZD1222 vaccination. The TCR comes from an adult in good health.

This chain's CDR3 is CASGLEGRVGEAFF. CDR3 sequence (DNA): TGTGCTAGTGGTTTGGAGGGACGGGTGGGGGAAGCTTTCTTT. The chain has TRBV12-5 and TRBJ1-1, with a tentative D call TRBD1 (5 bases). The CDR3 loop spans 14 amino acids. Between the trimmed V and J ends, which lost 1 base and 8 bases, there was a span of 14 bases. CDR1 is LGHNT and CDR2 is FRNRAP in the germline V gene.